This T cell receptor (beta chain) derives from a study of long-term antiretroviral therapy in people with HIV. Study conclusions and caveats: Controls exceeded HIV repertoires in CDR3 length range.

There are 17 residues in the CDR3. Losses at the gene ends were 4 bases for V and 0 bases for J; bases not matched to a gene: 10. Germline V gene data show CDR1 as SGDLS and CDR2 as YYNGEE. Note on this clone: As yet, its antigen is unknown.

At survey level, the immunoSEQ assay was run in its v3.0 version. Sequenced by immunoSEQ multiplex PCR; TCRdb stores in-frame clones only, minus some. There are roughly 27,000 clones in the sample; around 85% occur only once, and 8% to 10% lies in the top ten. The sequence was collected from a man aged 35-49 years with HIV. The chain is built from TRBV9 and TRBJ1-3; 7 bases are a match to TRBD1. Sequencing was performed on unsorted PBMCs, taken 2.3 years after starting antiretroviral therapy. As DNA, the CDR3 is TGTGCCAGCAGCCCCCGGGACAGCGGCTCCTCTGGAAACACCATATATTTT. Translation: CASSPRDSGSSGNTIYF.